This T cell receptor (beta chain) was identified during a study of technical replicates of blood from a handful of donors. The assay was immunoSEQ multiplex PCR, and TCRdb's table has in-frame clones only and misses some. The sample consists of tens of thousands of clones, 88% of them appearing once. This TCR was sampled from a human donor in good health. Some clones in this sample may be carry-over from other donors' samples. Material for sequencing was PBMCs.

CDR3 amino acids: CASSAYGGGTYEQYF. CDR3 coding DNA: TGTGCCAGCAGCGCATATGGAGGCGGAACCTACGAGCAGTACTTC. The chain recombines TRBV7-2 with TRBJ2-7; a weak D match, TRBD2 (5 bases). V lost 5 bases and J 2 bases, leaving 16 bases between the germline ends. This CDR3 contains 15 residues. The germline CDR1 and CDR2 sequences are SGHTA and FQGNSA.